This T cell receptor beta chain was profiled in a study of cytomegalovirus exposure and HLA in healthy donors. The CDR3 has 16 residues. From germline, CDR1 is SGHTA and CDR2 FQGNSA. V gave up 5 bases and J gave up 0 bases, with 16 bases separating them. Repertoires were generated with immunoSEQ multiplex PCR, while TCRdb's copy carries only in-frame clones and drops some. In the table there are fewer than 150,000 clones, approximately 88% of which are singletons. The gene calls are TRBV7-2 and TRBJ1-1; D is uncertain. The TCR was taken from a man aged 18 to 30 in good health and CMV-seronegative. The specimen sequenced was PBMCs. The CDR3 nucleotides read TGTGCCAGCAGCCGGGTACCTTTATCCATGAACACTGAAGCTTTCTTT. Translating it yields CASSRVPLSMNTEAFF.